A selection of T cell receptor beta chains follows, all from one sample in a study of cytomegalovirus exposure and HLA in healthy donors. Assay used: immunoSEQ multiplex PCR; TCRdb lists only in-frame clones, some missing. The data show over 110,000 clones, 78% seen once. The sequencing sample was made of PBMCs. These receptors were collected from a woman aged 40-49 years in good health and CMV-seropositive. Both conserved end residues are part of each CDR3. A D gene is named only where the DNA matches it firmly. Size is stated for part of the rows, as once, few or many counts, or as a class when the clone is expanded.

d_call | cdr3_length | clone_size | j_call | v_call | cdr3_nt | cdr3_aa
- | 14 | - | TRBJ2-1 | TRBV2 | TGTGCCAGCAGGCTAGGAAGGGAGTACAATGAGCAGTTCTTC | CASRLGREYNEQFF
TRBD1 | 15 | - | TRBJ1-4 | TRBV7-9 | TGTGCCAGCAGGCCCGATGGACAGGGTTTCCGAAAACTGTTTTTT | CASRPDGQGFRKLFF
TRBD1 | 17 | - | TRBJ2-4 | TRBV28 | TGTGCCAGCAGTTTAATATGGACAGGGGCAACCAAAAACATTCAGTACTTC | CASSLIWTGATKNIQYF
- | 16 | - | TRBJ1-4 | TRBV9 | TGTGCCAGCAGCGTAGGGTCGGGTGCAACTAATGAAAAACTGTTTTTT | CASSVGSGATNEKLFF
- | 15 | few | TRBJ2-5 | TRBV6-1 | TGTGCCAGCAGTCTTCGACAGACATACCAAGAGACCCAGTACTTC | CASSLRQTYQETQYF
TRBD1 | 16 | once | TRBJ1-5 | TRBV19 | TGTGCCAGTAGGAGGGACAGGGGGTCTAGCAATCAGCCCCAGCATTTT | CASRRDRGSSNQPQHF
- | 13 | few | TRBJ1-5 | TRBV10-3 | TGTGCCATCAGTGAGGGAGGTTGGCAGCCCCAGCATTTT | CAISEGGWQPQHF
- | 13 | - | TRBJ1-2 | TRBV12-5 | TGTGCTAGTGGCAAAAACAGGGATGATGGCTACACCTTC | CASGKNRDDGYTF
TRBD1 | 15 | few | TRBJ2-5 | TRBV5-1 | TGCGCCAGCAGCTTAGCGCCAGGGGGCGGAGAGACCCAGTACTTC | CASSLAPGGGETQYF
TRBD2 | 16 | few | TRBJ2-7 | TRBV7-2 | TGTGCCAGCAGCCTCGGACTAGCGGGAGCAGGGTACGAGCAGTACTTC | CASSLGLAGAGYEQYF
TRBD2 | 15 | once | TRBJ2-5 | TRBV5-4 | TGTGCCAGCAGCTTGGGACTAGCGGGGGAAGAGACCCAGTACTTC | CASSLGLAGEETQYF
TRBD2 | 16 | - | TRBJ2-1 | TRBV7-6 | TGTGCCAGCAGCTTAAAGTCTAGCGGGTTCCACAATGAGCAGTTCTTC | CASSLKSSGFHNEQFF
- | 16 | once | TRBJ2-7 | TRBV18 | TGTGCCAGCTCGCCCTCTTCCAGGGGTTATTCCTACGAGCAGTACTTC | CASSPSSRGYSYEQYF
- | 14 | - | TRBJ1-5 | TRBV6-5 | TGTGCCAGCAGTTACTCGGGGGGAAATCAGCCCCAGCATTTT | CASSYSGGNQPQHF
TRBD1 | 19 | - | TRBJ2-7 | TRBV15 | TGTGCCACCAGCAGGAGGGTGACAGAGGGGGCCATGAGGACCTACGAGCAGTACTTC | CATSRRVTEGAMRTYEQYF
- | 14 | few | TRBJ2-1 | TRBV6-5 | TGTGCCACCAAGACTTCTAGCTCCTACAATGAGCAGTTCTTC | CATKTSSSYNEQFF
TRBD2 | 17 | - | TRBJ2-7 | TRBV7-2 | TGTGCCAGCAGCTCCGACCGAGGACTAGCGGGAGTTAGCGAGCAGTACTTC | CASSSDRGLAGVSEQYF
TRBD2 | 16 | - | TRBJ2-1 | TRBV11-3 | TGTGCCAGCAGCTTTGGACTAGCGGGAGGATACAATGAGCAGTTCTTC | CASSFGLAGGYNEQFF
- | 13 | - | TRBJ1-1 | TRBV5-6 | TGTGCCAGCAGCTCTGGTGAGGACACTGAAGCTTTCTTT | CASSSGEDTEAFF
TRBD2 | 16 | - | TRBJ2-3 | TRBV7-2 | TGTGCCAGCAGCCCCCGGCTAGCGGGAAGCTCAGATACGCAGTATTTT | CASSPRLAGSSDTQYF